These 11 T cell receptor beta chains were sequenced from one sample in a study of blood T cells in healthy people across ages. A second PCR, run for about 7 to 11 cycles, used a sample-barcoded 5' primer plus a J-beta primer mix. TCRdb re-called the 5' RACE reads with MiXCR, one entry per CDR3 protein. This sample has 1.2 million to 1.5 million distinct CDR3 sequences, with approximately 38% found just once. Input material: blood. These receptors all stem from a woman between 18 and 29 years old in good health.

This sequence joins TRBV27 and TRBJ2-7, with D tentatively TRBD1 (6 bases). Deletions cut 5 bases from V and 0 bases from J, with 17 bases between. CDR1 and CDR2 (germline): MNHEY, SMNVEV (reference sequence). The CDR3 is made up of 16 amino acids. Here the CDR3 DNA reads TGTGCCAGCAGTCCGCTCGACTCACAGGGCTCCTACGAGCAGTACTTC. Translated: CASSPLDSQGSYEQYF.

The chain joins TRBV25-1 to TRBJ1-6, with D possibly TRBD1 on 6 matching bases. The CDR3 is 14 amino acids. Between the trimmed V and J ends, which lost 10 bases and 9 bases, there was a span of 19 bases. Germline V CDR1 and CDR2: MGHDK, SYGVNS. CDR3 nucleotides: TGTGCCATCCAAGGGTCCAGGGGAGGTTCACCCCTCCACTTT. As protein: CAIQGSRGGSPLHF.

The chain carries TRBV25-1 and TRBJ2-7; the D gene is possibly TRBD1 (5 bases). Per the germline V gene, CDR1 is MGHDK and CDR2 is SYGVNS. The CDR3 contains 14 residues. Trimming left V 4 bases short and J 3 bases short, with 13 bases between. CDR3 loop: CASSVRAGYYEQYF. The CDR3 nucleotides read TGTGCCAGCAGTGTCAGGGCAGGGTACTACGAGCAGTACTTC.

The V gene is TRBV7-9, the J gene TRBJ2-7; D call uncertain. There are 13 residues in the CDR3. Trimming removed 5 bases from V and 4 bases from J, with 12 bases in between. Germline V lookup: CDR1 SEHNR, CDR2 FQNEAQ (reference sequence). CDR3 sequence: CASSGWPVYEQYF. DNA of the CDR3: TGTGCCAGCAGCGGGTGGCCGGTATACGAGCAGTACTTC.

CDR3 in DNA: TGTGCCAGCAGTGAACGGGCTAGCCTGGGCCCCTACAATGAGCAGTTCTTC. Protein product: CASSERASLGPYNEQFF. The chain is built from TRBV6-1 and TRBJ2-1, with a tentative D call TRBD2 (5 bases). This CDR3 is built from 17 residues. Germline CDR1 and CDR2: MNHNS and SASEGT. With 2 bases removed from V and 2 bases from J, the gap between germline ends came to 16 bases.

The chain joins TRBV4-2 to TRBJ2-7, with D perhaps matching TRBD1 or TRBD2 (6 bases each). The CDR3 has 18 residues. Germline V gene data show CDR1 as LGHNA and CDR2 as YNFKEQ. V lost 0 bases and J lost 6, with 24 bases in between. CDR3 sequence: CASSQEVGGGGRVREQYF. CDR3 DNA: TGTGCCAGCAGCCAAGAAGTGGGCGGTGGGGGGCGAGTCCGCGAGCAGTACTTC.

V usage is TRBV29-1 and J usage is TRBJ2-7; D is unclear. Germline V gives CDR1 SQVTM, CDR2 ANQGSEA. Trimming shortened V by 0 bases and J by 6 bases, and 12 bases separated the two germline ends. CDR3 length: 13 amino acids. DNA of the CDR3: TGCAGCGTTGAAGATCTAGGTAACCTCGAGCAGTACTTC. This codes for CSVEDLGNLEQYF.

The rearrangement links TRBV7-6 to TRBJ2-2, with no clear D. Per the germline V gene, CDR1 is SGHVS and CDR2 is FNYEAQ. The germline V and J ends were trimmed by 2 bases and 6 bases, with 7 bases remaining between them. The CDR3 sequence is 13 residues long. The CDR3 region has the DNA TGTGCCAGCAGCTTAAAGGTAGCCGGGGAGCTGTTTTTT. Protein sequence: CASSLKVAGELFF.

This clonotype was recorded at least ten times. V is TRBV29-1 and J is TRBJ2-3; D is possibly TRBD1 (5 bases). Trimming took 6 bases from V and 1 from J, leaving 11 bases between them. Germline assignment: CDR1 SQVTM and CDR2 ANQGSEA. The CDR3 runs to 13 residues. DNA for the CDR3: TGCAGCGTGGGGCTGCTGCGCACAGATACGCAGTATTTT. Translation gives CSVGLLRTDTQYF.

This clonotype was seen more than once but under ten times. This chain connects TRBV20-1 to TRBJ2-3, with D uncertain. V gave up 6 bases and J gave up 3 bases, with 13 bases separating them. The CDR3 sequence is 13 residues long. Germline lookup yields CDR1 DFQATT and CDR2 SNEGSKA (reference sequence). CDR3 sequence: CSANFHITDTQYF. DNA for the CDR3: TGCAGTGCCAATTTTCATATTACAGATACGCAGTATTTT.

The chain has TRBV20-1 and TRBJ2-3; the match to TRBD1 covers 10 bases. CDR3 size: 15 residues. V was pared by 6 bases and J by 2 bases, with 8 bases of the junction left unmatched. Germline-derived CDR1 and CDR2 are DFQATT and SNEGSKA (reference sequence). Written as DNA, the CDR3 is TGCAGTGCCCCGGGACAGGGGTCTGTCACAGATACGCAGTATTTT. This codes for CSAPGQGSVTDTQYF.